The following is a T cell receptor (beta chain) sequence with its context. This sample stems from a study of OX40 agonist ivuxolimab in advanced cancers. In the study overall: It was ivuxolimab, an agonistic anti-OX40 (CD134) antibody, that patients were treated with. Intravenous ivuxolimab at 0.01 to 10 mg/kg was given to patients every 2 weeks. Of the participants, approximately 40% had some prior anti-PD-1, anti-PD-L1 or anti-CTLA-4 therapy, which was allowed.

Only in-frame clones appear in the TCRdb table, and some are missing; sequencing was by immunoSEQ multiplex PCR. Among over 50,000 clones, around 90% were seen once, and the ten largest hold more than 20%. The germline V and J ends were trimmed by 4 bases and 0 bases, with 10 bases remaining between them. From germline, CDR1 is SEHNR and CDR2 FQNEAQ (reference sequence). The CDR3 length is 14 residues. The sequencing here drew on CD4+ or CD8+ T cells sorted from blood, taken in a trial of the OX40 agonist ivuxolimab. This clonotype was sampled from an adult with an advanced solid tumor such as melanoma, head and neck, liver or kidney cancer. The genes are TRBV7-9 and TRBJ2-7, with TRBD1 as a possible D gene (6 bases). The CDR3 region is CASSSPGVSYEQYF. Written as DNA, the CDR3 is TGTGCCAGCAGCTCCCCAGGGGTCTCCTACGAGCAGTACTTC.